The sequence of this TCR beta chain was determined in a study of radiation and T cells in renal cell carcinoma. Stated treatment: 15 Gy SBRT to primary tumor, nephrectomy 4 weeks later. TCRdb's table, derived via immunoSEQ multiplex PCR, lists solely in-frame clones and lacks some. The data contain 20,000 or so clones, roughly 54% of them singletons. The clonotype comes from a man aged 50 to 59 with renal cell carcinoma. The sequencing used tumor tissue, collected from a patient whose treatment included radiotherapy and nephrectomy.

This CDR3 reads CASSSQLGVSGNTIYF. The CDR3 bases are TGTGCCAGTAGCTCTCAACTTGGAGTCTCTGGAAACACCATATATTTT. This chain connects TRBV19 to TRBJ1-3, with no clear D. Per germline, CDR1 LNHDA and CDR2 SQIVND (reference sequence). Between the trimmed V and J ends, which lost 6 bases and 0 bases, there was a span of 15 bases. The CDR3 consists of 16 residues.